This TCR beta chain stems from a study of Graves' ophthalmopathy and Graves' hyperthyroidism. Study-wide results and limits: It was with roughly 71% sensitivity and roughly 75% specificity that the model predicted ophthalmopathy progression.

The CDR3 has 15 amino acids. V gave up 3 bases and J gave up 0 bases; unmatched junction bases: 4. Germline V gives CDR1 SGHAT, CDR2 FQNNGV. This clonotype was seen repeatedly, ten times or more. Its antigen is not known. RNA transcripts served as template for amplifying TCR beta CDR3 sequences. Second-round multiplex PCR came after first-round RT-PCR with HTBI primers. MiXCR, run by TCRdb on the multiplex PCR reads, gives a single entry per CDR3 protein. This table has over a million distinct CDR3 sequences, less than 45% appearing once. The diagnosis was founded upon clinical symptoms, serum thyroxine, TRAb, thyroid ultrasound and orbital computed tomography.

Specimen: peripheral blood or thyroid tissue (not recorded which). The origin of this receptor is an adult man with Graves' hyperthyroidism. This chain uses TRBV11-2 with TRBJ1-1, with 7 bases fitting TRBD1. The CDR3 bases are TGTGCCAGCAGCTTTAAGGGACAGTTGAACACTGAAGCTTTCTTT. Its protein product is CASSFKGQLNTEAFF.